This T cell receptor beta chain came from a study of cytomegalovirus exposure and HLA in healthy donors. From germline, CDR1 is MDHEN and CDR2 SYDVKM. This CDR3 is built from 16 residues. Generated by immunoSEQ multiplex PCR, the TCRdb table keeps only in-frame clones and is missing some. The sample yields 250,000 to 300,000 clones, around 86% seen once. This clone was seen just once. Its target is unknown. A junction end diverges from the germline sequence, so it may reflect a read error. The study's findings and limits: Subsequent analysis of the 120 or so validation repertoires found a tendency for first-cohort TCR clusters to co-occur. In vitro, a few CMV-associated chains proved specific for CMV antigens.

The sample was PBMCs. The sequence was obtained from a woman under 30 in good health and CMV-seronegative. This rearrangement joins TRBV28 to TRBJ2-7; tentatively, D is TRBD1 (6 bases). The DNA of the CDR3 is TGTGCCAGCAGTCTATGGGGGTCAGGGGCCTCCTACGAGCAGTACTTC. Its protein product is CASSLWGSGASYEQYF.